The T cell receptor (beta chain) under discussion was sequenced for a study of blood T cells in healthy people across ages. The use of a sample-barcoded 5' primer and a J-beta primer mix characterized a second PCR of roughly 6 to 11 cycles. TCRdb fed the 5' RACE reads into MiXCR, producing one record per CDR3 protein. The sample holds under 800,000 distinct CDR3 sequences, about 40% seen once. Concerning this clonotype itself: Its antigen remains unknown.

Points from the study as a whole: Long-lived donors carried more naive CD4+ cells and greater diversity than aged donors.

This CDR3 spans 16 amino acids. Germline-derived CDR1 and CDR2 are SQVTM and ANQGSEA. J was trimmed by 4 bases and V by 5 bases; bases with no gene match: 13. Individuals who donated were healthy Caucasians from Russia aged 6 to 90. The genes are TRBV29-1 and TRBJ2-1, with 8 bases aligning to TRBD1. This TCR derives from a woman between 55 and 75 years old in good health. The sample consisted of blood. The CDR3 reads CSVTPSGTGVYNEQFF. As DNA, the CDR3 is TGCAGCGTTACTCCCTCCGGGACAGGCGTATACAATGAGCAGTTCTTC.